This TCR beta chain was sequenced during a study of cytomegalovirus exposure and HLA in healthy donors (dated by TCRdb to 2015 to 2018). At the level of the whole study: According to an earlier analysis of several hundred of the donors, about 190 million T cells yielded 90 million to 140 million unique TCR beta sequences and 250 to 350 Gb of sequence data. Alongside the repertoire data, information on donor age, sex, ethnicity and CMV serostatus was compiled. An earlier analysis of 587 of the donors used high-throughput TCR beta sequencing to judge whether each TCR beta V gene segment behaved as functional or pseudogenic. Rather than drawing on any new phenotypic data, the later analysis identified candidate immune exposures from TCR beta sequences and the way those sequences occurred across donors. To study patterns of TCR occurrence, a later analysis re-analyzed previously published TCR beta repertoires from 600 to 750 donors and added high-resolution HLA genotyping. The genetic ancestry cluster associated with self-reported Caucasian donors included 81% of the 300 to 450 genotyped donors. An early release covering roughly 580 HLA-typed donors comprised about 310 gigabases of sequencing data and around 80 million unique TCR sequences. HLA typing covered class I and class II loci at four-digit resolution. In a later genetic analysis, genome-wide SNP genotypes for about three fifths of the roughly 670 donors were used, and that subset was treated as a discovery cohort. Because of strong linkage in the cohort, roughly five DR-DQ haplotypes were treated as single units for association and clustering. The T cell repertoires of 666 subjects were profiled by immunosequencing and related to cytomegalovirus serostatus. The study aimed to test whether cataloging public T cell receptors could reveal signatures of past pathogen exposure. All discovery cohort repertoires had been generated using a single sequencing platform. Among about 400 genotyped donors of the cohort, an average of about 220,000 unique TCR beta nucleotide sequences was sequenced per donor, of which 15% to 20% were non-productive. A separate validation cohort of approximately 120 different subjects was used in addition to the 666-subject first cohort. High-throughput TCR immunosequencing, statistical association of individual TCRs with disease status, and machine learning were combined to predict cytomegalovirus infection status. The number of donors typed differed by locus, with roughly 620-630 for A, B, C, DRB1 and DQB1, more than 500 for DQA1, 606 for DPA1, and some 450 for DPB1. The investigation overall reported the following: In a later analysis, most CMV-associated TCR beta chains were found to appear HLA-restricted, with HLA associations seemingly driven largely by CMV exposure. In this cohort, only TCR beta chains were sequenced, and detectable features were limited by the absence of alpha or paired-chain data. An earlier analysis of some 590 of the donors showed that most TCR beta V segments appeared in productive rearrangements either about 90% or about 30% of the time, which broadly matched IMGT annotations. Approximately 16 rarely observed V segments, including chromosome 9 orphons, were excluded from the earlier analysis of several hundred of the donors because counts were too low. It was suggested by the authors that the approach could potentially be generalized to other disease states and immunological phenotypes. In vitro tests confirmed that a few of the cytomegalovirus-associated TCR beta chains recognize cytomegalovirus antigens. The presence/absence analyses assumed that sequencing depth was roughly uniform across donors, and that assumption may not be true. A cluster of highly shared sequence variants was judged likely to be a technical artifact of the sequencing pipeline. Because some donors lacked HLA typing at each locus, the association tests relied only on the typed subset. Compared with equally common non-associated chains, HLA-associated TCR beta chains in a later analysis were more clonally expanded and had lower generation probabilities. In a later genetic analysis, a missense DCLRE1C variant was associated with V-gene and J-gene trimming of TCR beta chains, and the association was replicated in an independent cohort. The study listed over 150 TCR beta chains as associated with cytomegalovirus. Most TCR sequences were observed very rarely across donors, whereas some public TCRs were present in many individuals. Some IMGT-functional V segments, including TRBV6-2 and TRBV6-3, could not be told apart with the 87-base-pair reads, so those segments were excluded. A later analysis associated about 18,000 TCR beta sequences with specific HLA alleles at a false discovery rate of 0.05. Immune exposure information for the cohort was limited to CMV serostatus. The classifier was reported to diagnose cytomegalovirus status with high specificity and sensitivity in both the original and validation cohorts. When HLA alleles, especially DR and DQ, strongly co-occurred, TCR associations were difficult to assign to individual alleles. In a later analysis, the rate of TCR association differed among HLA loci, with DRB1 alleles having the most associated TCRs and HLA-C alleles having the fewest. Correlated functional status among segregating V segments might reflect linkage disequilibrium, but an unknown experimental factor could not be ruled out. A further reported finding was that TCR beta sequences accurately predicted the HLA-A and HLA-B alleles for most subjects in the first cohort. In a later genetic analysis, fewer N-insertions in productive TCRs were reported among donors in an Asian-associated ancestry cluster than the roughly 640-donor mean. In a later analysis, several top co-occurrence clusters were reported to appear linked to parvovirus B19, influenza, CMV and Epstein-Barr virus.

The protocol used for the library was the immunoSEQ multiplex PCR assay. The multiplex PCR relied on a mix of 60 forward primers for TCR Vbeta segments and 13 reverse primers for TCR Jbeta segments. A multiplex PCR assay on genomic DNA amplified the CDR3 region of rearranged TCR beta genes. The amplified TCR beta libraries were sequenced on the Illumina HiSeq System as 87-base-pair reads. The original methods were these. Across the roughly 700 repertoires, a later analysis counted tens of millions of unique TCR beta chains, about 10 million of which were shared by at least two donors. Raw reads were error-corrected and collapsed into unique sequences with a nearest-neighbor algorithm that merged closely related sequences to remove PCR and sequencing errors. Alignment of CDR3 sequences to IMGT reference sequences was used to assign V, D and J gene segments. For a sequence to be retained, a match of at least six nucleotides was required to both a V gene segment and a J gene segment. A rearrangement counted as productive if the CDR3 had no stop codons and remained in frame with V and J, and every other rearrangement counted as non-productive. CDR3 was defined according to IMGT convention as the region running from the second conserved V-encoded cysteine to the conserved J-encoded phenylalanine. The earlier analysis of about 560 of the donors excluded any sequence lacking an unambiguous match to a single V gene segment. In an earlier analysis of several hundred of the donors, V segments were called functional above 56.7% productive rearrangements and were called segregating when the between-donor standard deviation exceeded 5%. A statistical classification framework was built to diagnose cytomegalovirus status from the catalog of TCR beta chain sequences. In a later analysis, TCR nucleotide sequences were compared against IMGT/GENE-DB human TR gene sequences so that V and J genes could be assigned. Using the TCRdist pipeline, a later analysis assigned CDR3 sequences along with most-parsimonious VDJ recombination scenarios. In a later analysis, each TCR beta chain was defined by its CDR3 amino acid sequence together with its V-gene family, and reads lacking a unique V-gene family were excluded. To address suspected cross-contamination and a sequencing artifact, a later analysis removed 450 to 700 highly shared, low-generation-probability nucleotide sequences. A later analysis calculated a clonal expansion index for each public chain from normalized within-repertoire ranks of inferred template counts. In a later analysis, generation probabilities were computed with a VDJ recombination model fitted to out-of-frame rearrangements, and the resulting probabilities were checked against IGoR. Hypergeometric tests were used in a later analysis to score TCR-TCR, TCR-HLA and TCR-CMV co-occurrence, with a repertoire-size bias correction applied to the TCR pairs. A later analysis estimated false discovery rates by permuting HLA or CMV assignments 20 times. A later analysis grouped co-occurring TCRs with DBSCAN, adding TCRdist sequence similarity when clustering within HLA-allele-positive subsets. For co-occurrence clustering, repertoires with fewer than 30,000 or more than 120,000 public chains were excluded, along with four to six repertoires with anomalous nucleotide sharing. TCRdb took over this immuneACCESS table, retaining in-frame rearrangements with V and J assigned. Such tables are incomplete; in checked studies, under half of the missing clones stem from an unresolved V gene, and the remainder is unexplained. V and J calls and clone size are given by that table; D and trimming were obtained from the DNA. The sample includes 110,000 or so clones, with 75% observed a single time. The top ten clones comprise about 2.7% of the sample.

With regard to this clone: Its antigen has not been determined. The input lacks base qualities; no much larger clone sits a single base away.

The cohort comprised 550 to 700 healthy bone marrow donors. All cohort members were sampled while nominally healthy, although unrecorded immune exposures were likely present. The donor was CMV seropositive and belonged to the group of 250 to 300 seropositive cohort members. A peripheral blood sample was provided by each donor, and peripheral blood mononuclear cells were used for TCR beta sequencing. The Qiagen DNeasy Blood Extraction Kit was used to extract genomic DNA from the blood cell samples. The junction shows trimming of 3 bases on V and 0 bases on J, and the gene matches do not reach 8 bases of it. From a lookup of the germline V gene (reference sequence), CDR1 and CDR2 are LNHDA and SQIVND. Taken from cysteine to phenylalanine, the CDR3 has 17 residues. This entry keeps only the CDR3 DNA: 51 bases, framed from base 1.

The chain is encoded by TRBV19 joined to TRBJ2-4, and TRBD1 matches 7 of the central bases. The TCR comes from a middle-aged woman in good health and CMV-seropositive. The sequenced sample consisted of PBMCs. Read as DNA, the sequence is TGTGCCAGTAGTATGCCACAGGGGATCGGAGCCAAAAACATTCAGTACTTC. This encodes CASSMPQGIGAKNIQYF.